Listed below are T cell receptor beta chains from one sample, sequenced in a study of coeliac disease. Only in-frame clones appear in the TCRdb table, and some are missing; sequencing was by immunoSEQ multiplex PCR. The table has roughly 4,700 clones, approximately 69% seen once. The sample taken for sequencing was lymphocytes from the gut lamina propria. The receptors come from a woman aged 35 to 49. CDR3s include the opening cysteine and the closing phenylalanine or tryptophan. A D gene is named only where the DNA matches it firmly. Clone size is given for some rows only: seen once, a few or many times, or a class if the clone is expanded.

v_gene	j_gene	d_gene	abundance	len	CDR3aa	CDR3nt
TRBV5-1	TRBJ2-2	TRBD2	NA	17	CASSLELAGGPTGELFF	TGCGCCAGCAGCTTGGAACTAGCGGGAGGGCCCACCGGGGAGCTGTTTTTT
TRBV2	TRBJ1-2	TRBD1	NA	14	CASSQQGASTGYTF	TGTGCCAGCAGTCAACAGGGGGCTTCGACTGGCTACACCTTC
TRBV20-1	TRBJ1-2	NA	once	11	CSVPALAGYTF	TGCAGTGTTCCCGCCCTAGCAGGCTACACCTTC
TRBV7-2	TRBJ2-1	TRBD2	NA	18	CASSLAPIGLAGAYEQFF	TGTGCCAGCAGCTTAGCCCCGATAGGTCTAGCGGGAGCATATGAGCAGTTCTTC
TRBV19	TRBJ2-5	TRBD2	few	15	CASSSTSGSFETQYF	TGTGCCAGTAGTTCGACTAGCGGGAGTTTCGAGACCCAGTACTTC
TRBV11-2	TRBJ1-6	TRBD1	NA	15	CASSLAGQGGSPLHF	TGTGCCAGCAGCTTAGCGGGACAGGGGGGATCACCCCTCCACTTT
TRBV9	TRBJ1-1	NA	NA	14	CASSVGVSGTEAFF	TGTGCCAGCAGCGTAGGGGTGAGCGGCACTGAAGCTTTCTTT
TRBV27	TRBJ2-3	TRBD1	NA	15	CASRLQGIPTDTQYF	TGTGCCAGCAGACTACAGGGGATCCCCACAGATACGCAGTATTTT
TRBV6-5	TRBJ1-2	NA	NA	13	CASSSQRNYGYTF	TGTGCCAGCAGTTCACAGAGAAACTATGGCTACACCTTC
TRBV5-5	TRBJ2-5	NA	NA	14	CASSLAYTQETQYF	TGTGCCAGCAGCTTGGCCTATACGCAAGAGACCCAGTACTTC
TRBV7-2	TRBJ1-1	TRBD1	NA	18	CASSSPKATDRAGTEAFF	TGTGCCAGCAGCTCACCCAAAGCTACGGACAGGGCGGGGACTGAAGCTTTCTTT
TRBV11-2	TRBJ1-1	NA	NA	14	CASSLEGGRTEAFF	TGTGCCAGCAGCTTAGAGGGAGGGCGGACTGAAGCTTTCTTT
TRBV9	TRBJ2-3	TRBD2	NA	15	CASSGTSGSTDTQYF	TGTGCCAGCAGCGGGACTAGCGGAAGCACAGATACGCAGTATTTT
TRBV27	TRBJ2-2	NA	NA	14	CASSFSVRTGELFF	TGTGCCAGCAGTTTTAGCGTTAGAACCGGGGAGCTGTTTTTT
TRBV5-5	TRBJ1-1	NA	NA	12	CASRGLGTEAFF	TGTGCCAGCAGGGGCCTTGGCACTGAAGCTTTCTTT
TRBV9	TRBJ2-3	NA	once	15	CASSDSSLNTDTQYF	TGTGCCAGCAGCGACTCCTCTCTTAACACAGATACGCAGTATTTT
TRBV2	TRBJ2-5	TRBD1	once	14	CASSGQGAGETQYF	TGTGCCAGCAGTGGACAGGGGGCAGGGGAGACCCAGTACTTC
TRBV7-2	TRBJ1-1	TRBD1	NA	15	CASSLGDRRLTEAFF	TGTGCCAGCAGCTTAGGGGACAGGAGATTGACTGAAGCTTTCTTT
TRBV27	TRBJ1-5	NA	NA	15	CASSFEGGPYQPQHF	TGTGCCAGCAGTTTTGAAGGAGGACCCTATCAGCCCCAGCATTTT
TRBV5-1	TRBJ2-3	NA	NA	13	CASSLSLSDTQYF	TGCGCCAGCAGCTTGTCTCTATCAGATACGCAGTATTTT
TRBV5-1	TRBJ1-1	NA	NA	15	CASSFQGSLNTEAFF	TGCGCCAGCAGCTTTCAGGGGTCCTTGAACACTGAAGCTTTCTTT
TRBV10-3	TRBJ2-3	NA	few	16	CAISDRRDQSTDTQYF	TGTGCCATCAGTGACCGGCGGGACCAAAGCACAGATACGCAGTATTTT
TRBV6-1	TRBJ1-3	NA	NA	16	CASSELRQSSGNTIYF	TGTGCCAGCAGTGAACTGCGACAGAGCTCTGGAAACACCATATATTTT
TRBV25-1	TRBJ2-1	TRBD2	few	12	CASSPTSGRQFF	TGTGCCAGCAGTCCGACTAGCGGTAGGCAGTTCTTC
TRBV5-1	TRBJ2-7	NA	NA	11	CASSEFDEQYF	TGCGCCAGCAGCGAGTTTGACGAGCAGTACTTC
TRBV9	TRBJ2-3	NA	NA	15	CASSSTSTDTDTQYF	TGTGCCAGCAGCTCTACTAGCACCGACACAGATACGCAGTATTTT
TRBV11-2	TRBJ2-5	NA	NA	15	CASSPYQGTRETQYF	TGTGCCAGCAGCCCTTACCAGGGGACGCGGGAGACCCAGTACTTC
TRBV28	TRBJ1-2	TRBD1	NA	16	CASSLTGARDLFGYTF	TGTGCCAGCAGCCTGACAGGGGCCCGGGACCTTTTCGGCTACACCTTC
TRBV2	TRBJ1-5	NA	few	15	CASSERDQAQQPQHF	TGTGCCAGCAGTGAAAGAGATCAGGCTCAGCAGCCCCAGCATTTT
TRBV5-4	TRBJ1-2	TRBD1	NA	13	CASSSATGRGYTF	TGTGCCAGCAGCTCTGCGACAGGGCGAGGCTACACCTTC
TRBV25-1	TRBJ1-2	NA	NA	11	CASSDGRTRPF	TGTGCCAGCAGTGATGGTAGGACTCGACCCTTC
TRBV30	TRBJ1-1	NA	few	17	CAWSVHKAWWSNTEAFF	TGTGCCTGGAGTGTACATAAAGCTTGGTGGAGTAACACTGAAGCTTTCTTT
TRBV5-1	TRBJ2-1	NA	NA	15	CASSSGLKSDNEQFF	TGCGCCAGCAGCTCAGGACTCAAATCCGACAATGAGCAGTTCTTC
TRBV2	TRBJ2-5	TRBD2	NA	15	CASSGFSGIRETQYF	TGTGCCAGCAGTGGCTTTAGCGGGATACGAGAGACCCAGTACTTC
TRBV6-5	TRBJ2-6	NA	NA	16	CASSYIINSGANVLTF	TGTGCCAGCAGTTACATTATAAACTCTGGGGCCAACGTCCTGACTTTC
TRBV28	TRBJ2-7	TRBD1	NA	16	CASSLFPGQGAREQYF	TGTGCCAGCAGTTTATTTCCGGGACAGGGAGCTCGCGAGCAGTACTTC
TRBV30	TRBJ1-2	TRBD1	NA	13	CAWSVRTGEGYTF	TGTGCCTGGAGTGTTAGGACAGGGGAAGGCTACACCTTC
TRBV7-2	TRBJ1-2	NA	NA	13	CASSPDNFYGYTF	TGTGCCAGCAGCCCGGACAACTTCTATGGCTACACCTTC
TRBV9	TRBJ2-1	NA	NA	15	CASSVVGSSYNEQFF	TGTGCCAGCAGCGTAGTCGGGAGCTCCTACAATGAGCAGTTCTTC
TRBV10-2	TRBJ1-1	NA	few	13	CASINRMNTEAFF	TGCGCCAGCATTAACAGGATGAACACTGAAGCTTTCTTT
TRBV2	TRBJ2-2	TRBD2	NA	18	CASSGGLAGGINTGELFF	TGTGCCAGCAGCGGGGGACTAGCGGGAGGGATTAACACCGGGGAGCTGTTTTTT
TRBV25-1	TRBJ1-2	TRBD1	NA	15	CASSEFRDRGYGYTF	TGTGCCAGCAGTGAATTCAGGGACAGGGGCTATGGCTACACCTTC
TRBV7-9	TRBJ2-1	NA	NA	15	CASSLAGSTGNEQFF	TGTGCCAGCAGCTTAGCTGGCAGTACGGGGAATGAGCAGTTCTTC
TRBV5-6	TRBJ2-7	NA	NA	13	CASSLERRGEQYF	TGTGCCAGCAGCTTGGAGAGGAGGGGCGAGCAGTACTTC
TRBV5-1	TRBJ2-3	TRBD2	NA	16	CASSLYTSGSTDTQYF	TGCGCCAGCAGCTTGTATACTAGCGGTAGCACAGATACGCAGTATTTT
TRBV5-4	TRBJ2-3	TRBD2	NA	15	CASSSTSGHRDTQYF	TGTGCCAGCAGCTCGACTAGCGGACATAGAGATACGCAGTATTTT
TRBV2	TRBJ2-3	NA	NA	15	CASRATGTSTDTQYF	TGTGCCAGCAGGGCTACAGGGACGAGCACAGATACGCAGTATTTT
TRBV28	TRBJ1-5	TRBD1	NA	15	CASSLTGQGNQPQHF	TGTGCCAGCAGTTTAACGGGACAGGGGAATCAGCCCCAGCATTTT
TRBV19	TRBJ2-1	TRBD2	NA	14	CASSRGAGANEQFF	TGTGCCAGTAGTCGAGGAGCGGGAGCCAATGAGCAGTTCTTC
TRBV5-1	TRBJ2-5	NA	once	15	CASSPQGGSQETQYF	TGCGCCAGCAGCCCCCAAGGAGGATCCCAAGAGACCCAGTACTTC